Shown below are 14 T cell receptor beta chains from a single sample sequenced in a study of control samples from healthy donors and cancer patients. Using immunoSEQ multiplex PCR, the repertoire was profiled, and TCRdb retains in-frame clones only, with some absent. This table holds about 140,000 clones, about 89% found once. The sequenced sample consisted of blood. Receptors originate from a man aged 25 to 40 in good health.

The chain uses TRBV19 and TRBJ2-4, with D perhaps TRBD1 (6 bases). Germline CDR1 and CDR2: LNHDA and SQIVND (reference sequence). V lost 10 bases and J 1 base, leaving 14 bases between the germline ends. The CDR3 runs 14 residues. For the CDR3, the DNA is TGTGCCACCTCCCCGCAGGGGGCCAAAAACATTCAGTACTTC. Amino acids: CATSPQGAKNIQYF.

The chain links TRBV5-5 to TRBJ2-7, with D maybe TRBD2 (6 bases). Germline values: CDR1 SGHKS, CDR2 YYEKEE (reference sequence). Trimming stripped 1 base from V and 3 bases from J, with 14 bases between. The CDR3 runs to 15 residues. CDR3 in DNA: TGTGCCAGCAGCTTGCCCCCTCAGGGACTCTACGAGCAGTACTTC. Residues: CASSLPPQGLYEQYF.

The gene calls are TRBV6-6 and TRBJ2-1; 8 nucleotides match TRBD2. This CDR3 spans 16 amino acids. Trimming took 0 bases from V and 7 from J; bases not matched to a gene: 8. Germline CDR1 reads MNHNY; CDR2 reads SVGAGI (reference sequence). As DNA, the CDR3 is TGTGCCAGCAGTTACTCTCACGGGGGGGCGCGAAATGAGCAGTTCTTC. Its protein product is CASSYSHGGARNEQFF.

The chain is built from TRBV21-1 and TRBJ1-2; TRBD1, as called in the table, went unchecked against the DNA. TRBV21-1 is a pseudogene segment. This CDR3 contains 16 residues. CDR3 in amino acids: CASHLKVKGDNYGYTF. CDR3 coding DNA: TGTGCCAGCCACCTAAAGGTAAAGGGGGATAACTATGGCTACACCTTC.

The rearrangement uses TRBV3-1 (or the pseudogene TRBV3-2) and TRBJ1-1; D gene ambiguous. Germline values: CDR1 LGHDT, CDR2 YNNKEL (reference sequence). Trimming took 4 bases from V and 3 from J, leaving 6 bases between them. CDR3 length: 12 amino acids. The CDR3 sequence is CASSLRDTEAFF. The CDR3 region has the DNA TGTGCCAGCAGCCTGCGGGACACTGAAGCTTTCTTT.

V and J are TRBV4-2 and TRBJ2-7; D not resolved. Germline V CDR1 and CDR2: LGHNA, YNFKEQ. V was trimmed by 0 bases and J by 2 bases, leaving 8 bases between them. The CDR3 sequence is 14 residues long. CDR3 DNA sequence: TGTGCCAGCAGCCAAGATCTTTTTACCTACGAGCAGTACTTC. The encoded protein is CASSQDLFTYEQYF.

The chain employs TRBV12-3 or TRBV12-4 and TRBJ2-3, with D uncertain. V was shortened by 1 base and J by 5 bases, with 7 bases between the two germline ends. The CDR3 contains 13 residues. Here the CDR3 DNA reads TGTGCCAGCAGTTTAGGACTGCTAGATACGCAGTATTTT. Its translation: CASSLGLLDTQYF.

Only one count was recorded for this clone. The chain couples TRBV11-2 to TRBJ2-3, with D uncertain. Germline-derived CDR1 and CDR2 are SGHAT and FQNNGV. The V and J ends lost 0 bases and 3 bases respectively, with 22 bases between them. The CDR3 loop spans 19 amino acids. The CDR3 region has the DNA TGTGCCAGCAGCTTAGATAGGCCAGGTCGTGTGGGAAGAACAGATACGCAGTATTTT. Encoded protein: CASSLDRPGRVGRTDTQYF.

The J gene is TRBJ2-2, the V gene TRBV2; 11 bases fit TRBD2. Germline lookup yields CDR1 SNHLY and CDR2 FYNNEI. Trimming cost V 6 bases and J 8 bases; bases outside gene matches: 2. The CDR3 has 13 amino acids. Here the CDR3 DNA reads TGTGCCAGCAGGCGGACTAGCGGGGGGGAGCTGTTTTTT. It encodes CASRRTSGGELFF.

This clone was recorded only once. Additional DNA sequences in this sample encode the identical CDR3. This sequence joins TRBV5-8 and TRBJ2-3, with 12 bases that match TRBD2. The CDR3 spans 17 residues. V trimming: 3 bases; J trimming: 1 base; junction bases outside the gene matches: 6. CDR1 SGHTS and CDR2 YDEGEE come from the germline V gene. As DNA, the CDR3 is TGTGCCAGCAGCTCTTCCTGGACTAGCGGGGGCACAGATACGCAGTATTTT. Translated, it gives CASSSSWTSGGTDTQYF.

This sequence joins TRBV7-8 and TRBJ2-3, with TRBD1 identical over 7 bases. Trimming at V came to 5 bases and at J to 4 bases, leaving 6 bases not matched to a gene. This CDR3 spans 14 amino acids. Germline loops: CDR1 SGHVS, CDR2 FQNEAQ. Here the CDR3 DNA reads TGTGCCAGCAGCACCCGACAGGGTCCAGATACGCAGTATTTT. Protein: CASSTRQGPDTQYF.

The V and J genes are TRBV7-2 and TRBJ2-5; D remains ambiguous. Germline loops: CDR1 SGHTA, CDR2 FQGNSA. The V gene lost 2 bases and the J gene lost 5 bases, with 9 bases spanning the gap. This CDR3 comprises 13 residues. This chain's CDR3 is CASSLMARETQYF. CDR3 DNA sequence: TGTGCCAGCAGCTTAATGGCTCGGGAGACCCAGTACTTC.

The chain links TRBV24-1 to TRBJ2-3; 11 bases fit TRBD2. Germline V lookup: CDR1 KGHDR, CDR2 SFDVKD. This CDR3 region has 20 residues. With 5 bases clipped from V and 8 bases from J, the junction kept 23 bases outside the gene matches. Written as DNA, the CDR3 is TGTGCCACCAGTGTTGGGAACCCCGAGATTAGCGGGGGGGCAGGGGGTACGCAGTATTTT. Encoded protein: CATSVGNPEISGGAGGTQYF.

The rearrangement links TRBV6-5 to TRBJ1-1; D possibly corresponds to TRBD1 (5 bases). The V gene's germline CDR1 is MNHEY and CDR2 SVGAGI. V shed 6 bases and J shed 6 bases, with 14 bases lying between them. The CDR3 sequence is 13 residues long. In DNA form, the CDR3 reads TGTGCCAGCAGCGCCACAAGGGGCGCTGAAGCTTTCTTT. This codes for CASSATRGAEAFF.